This T cell receptor beta chain was observed in a study of blood T cells in healthy people across ages. Germline V gene data show CDR1 as ENHRY and CDR2 as SYGVKD. The CDR3 is 18 residues long. V was pared by 9 bases and J by 2 bases, with 18 bases of the junction left unmatched. Overall study findings and caveats: Versus aged donors, long-lived donors had higher diversity and more naive CD4+ cells.

With regard to this clonotype: The antigen remains unidentified.

Next came a second PCR, run for about 7 to 12 cycles, which used a sample-barcoded 5' primer along with a J-beta primer mix. TCRdb reprocessed the 5' RACE reads with MiXCR, giving one entry per CDR3 protein. The data contain roughly 1.5 million distinct CDR3 sequences, 35% to 45% of them singletons. The chain uses TRBV10-3 and TRBJ2-3, with 9 bases fitting TRBD1. The receptor was isolated from a woman aged 18-29 years in good health. Sequences were obtained from blood. The CDR3 DNA follows: TGTGCCATAAGCTCATTGCCACAGGGGGCTTTTAACACAGATACGCAGTATTTT. Translation: CAISSLPQGAFNTDTQYF.